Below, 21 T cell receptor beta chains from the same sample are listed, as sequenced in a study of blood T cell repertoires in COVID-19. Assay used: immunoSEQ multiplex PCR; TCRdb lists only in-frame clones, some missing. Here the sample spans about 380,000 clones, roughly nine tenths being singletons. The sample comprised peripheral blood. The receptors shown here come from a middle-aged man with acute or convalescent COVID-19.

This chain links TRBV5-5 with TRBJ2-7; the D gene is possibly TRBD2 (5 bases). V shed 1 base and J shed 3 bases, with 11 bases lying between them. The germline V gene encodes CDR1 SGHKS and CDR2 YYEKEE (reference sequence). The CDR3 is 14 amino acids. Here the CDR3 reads CASSLSGPHYEQYF. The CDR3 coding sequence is TGTGCCAGCAGCTTGAGCGGACCCCACTACGAGCAGTACTTC.

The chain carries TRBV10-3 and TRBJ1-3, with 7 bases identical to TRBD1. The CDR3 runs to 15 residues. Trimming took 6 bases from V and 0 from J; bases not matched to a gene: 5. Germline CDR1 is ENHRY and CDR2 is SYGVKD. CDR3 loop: CAISATGDSGNTIYF. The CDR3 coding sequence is TGTGCCATCAGCGCCACAGGGGACTCTGGAAACACCATATATTTT.

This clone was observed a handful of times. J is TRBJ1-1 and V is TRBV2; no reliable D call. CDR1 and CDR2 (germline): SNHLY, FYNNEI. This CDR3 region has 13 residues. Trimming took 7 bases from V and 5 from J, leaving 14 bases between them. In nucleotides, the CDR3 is TGTGCCAGCACCGGAGGTGAAGGGACTGAAGCTTTCTTT. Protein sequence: CASTGGEGTEAFF.

This CDR3 is CASSVDSDTEAFF. The DNA for the CDR3 is TGTGCCAGCAGCGTAGATTCAGACACTGAAGCTTTCTTT. The rearrangement joins TRBV9 to TRBJ1-1; D call uncertain. This CDR3 is built from 13 residues. Germline-derived CDR1 and CDR2 are SGDLS and YYNGEE. V was shortened by 0 bases and J by 3 bases, with 6 bases between the two germline ends.

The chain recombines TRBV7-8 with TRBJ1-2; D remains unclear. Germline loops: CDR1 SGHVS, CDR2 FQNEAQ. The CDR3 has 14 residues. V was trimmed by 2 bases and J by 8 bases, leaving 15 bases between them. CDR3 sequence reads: CASSLLSRTRGYTF. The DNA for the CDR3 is TGTGCCAGCAGCTTATTGTCGCGCACGAGGGGCTACACCTTC.

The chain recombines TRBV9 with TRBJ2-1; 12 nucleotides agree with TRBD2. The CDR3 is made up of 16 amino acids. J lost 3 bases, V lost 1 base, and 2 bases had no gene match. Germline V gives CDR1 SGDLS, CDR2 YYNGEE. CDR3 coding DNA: TGTGCCAGCAGCGTAACTAGCGGGGGGTTCTACAATGAGCAGTTCTTC. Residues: CASSVTSGGFYNEQFF.

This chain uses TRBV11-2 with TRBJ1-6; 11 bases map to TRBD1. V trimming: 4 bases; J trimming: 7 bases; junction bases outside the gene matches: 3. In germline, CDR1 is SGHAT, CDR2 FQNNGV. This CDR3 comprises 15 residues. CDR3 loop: CASSSRTGGNSPLHF. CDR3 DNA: TGTGCCAGCAGCTCTCGGACAGGGGGCAATTCACCCCTCCACTTT. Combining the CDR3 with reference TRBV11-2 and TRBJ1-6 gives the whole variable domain EAGVAQSPRYKIIEKRQSVAFWCNPISGHATLYWYQQILGQGPKLLIQFQNNGVVDDSQLPKDRFSAERLKGVDSTLKIQPAKLEDSAVYLCASSSRTGGNSPLHFGNGTRLTVT.

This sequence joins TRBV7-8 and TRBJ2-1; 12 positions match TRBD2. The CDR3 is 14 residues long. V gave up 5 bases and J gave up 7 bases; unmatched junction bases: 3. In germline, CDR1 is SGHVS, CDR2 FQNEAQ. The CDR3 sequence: CASSGGTSGNEQFF. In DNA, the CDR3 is TGTGCCAGCAGCGGGGGGACTAGCGGGAATGAGCAGTTCTTC.

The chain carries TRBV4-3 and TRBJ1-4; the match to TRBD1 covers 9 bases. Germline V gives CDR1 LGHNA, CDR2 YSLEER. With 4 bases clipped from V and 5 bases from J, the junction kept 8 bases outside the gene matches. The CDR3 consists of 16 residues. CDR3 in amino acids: CASSPGRGTGNEKLFF. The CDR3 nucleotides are TGCGCCAGCAGCCCAGGAAGGGGGACAGGGAATGAAAAACTGTTTTTT.

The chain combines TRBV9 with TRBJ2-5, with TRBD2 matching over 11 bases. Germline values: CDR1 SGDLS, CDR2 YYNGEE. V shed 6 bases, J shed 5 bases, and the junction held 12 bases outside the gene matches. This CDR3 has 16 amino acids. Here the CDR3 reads CASTPNGLAGGETQYF. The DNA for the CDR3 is TGTGCCAGCACCCCGAACGGACTAGCGGGTGGTGAGACCCAGTACTTC.

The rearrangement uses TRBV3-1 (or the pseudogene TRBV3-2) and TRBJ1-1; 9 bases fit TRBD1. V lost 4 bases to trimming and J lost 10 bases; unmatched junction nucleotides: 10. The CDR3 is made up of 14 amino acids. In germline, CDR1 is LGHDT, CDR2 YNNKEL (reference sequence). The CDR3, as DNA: TGTGCCAGCAGCCGGAACCGGGACAGGGTGCGAGCTTTCTTT. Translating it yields CASSRNRDRVRAFF.

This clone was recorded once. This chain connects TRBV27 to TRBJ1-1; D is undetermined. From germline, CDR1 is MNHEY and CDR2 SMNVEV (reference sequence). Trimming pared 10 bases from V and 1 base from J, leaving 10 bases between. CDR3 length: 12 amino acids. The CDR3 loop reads CATHSGNTEAFF. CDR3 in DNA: TGTGCCACCCACAGTGGGAACACTGAAGCTTTCTTT.

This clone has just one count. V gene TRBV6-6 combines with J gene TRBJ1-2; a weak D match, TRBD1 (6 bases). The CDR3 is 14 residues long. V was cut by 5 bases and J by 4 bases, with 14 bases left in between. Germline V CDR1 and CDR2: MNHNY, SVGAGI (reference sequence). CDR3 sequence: CASSIRGTGYGYTF. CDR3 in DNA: TGTGCCAGCAGTATCAGGGGAACGGGCTATGGCTACACCTTC.

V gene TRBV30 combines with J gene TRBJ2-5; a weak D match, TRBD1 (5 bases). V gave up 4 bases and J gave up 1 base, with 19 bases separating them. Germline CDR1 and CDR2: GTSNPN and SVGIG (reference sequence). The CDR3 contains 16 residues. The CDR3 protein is CAWTLKETAVQETQYF. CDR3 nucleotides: TGTGCCTGGACCTTAAAGGAGACAGCCGTCCAAGAGACCCAGTACTTC.

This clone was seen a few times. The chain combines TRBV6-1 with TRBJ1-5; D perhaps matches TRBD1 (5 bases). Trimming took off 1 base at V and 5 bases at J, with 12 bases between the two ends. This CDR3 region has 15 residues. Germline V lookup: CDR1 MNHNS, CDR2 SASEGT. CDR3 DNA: TGTGCCAGCAGTGAAGTCTGGGGCAGCTATCAGCCCCAGCATTTT. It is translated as CASSEVWGSYQPQHF.

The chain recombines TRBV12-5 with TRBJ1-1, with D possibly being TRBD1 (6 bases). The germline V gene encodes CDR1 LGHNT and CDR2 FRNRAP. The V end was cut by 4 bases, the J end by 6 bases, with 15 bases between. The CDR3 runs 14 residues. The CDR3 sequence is CASGSKAGVAEAFF. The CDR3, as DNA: TGTGCTAGTGGTTCGAAGGCAGGGGTCGCTGAAGCTTTCTTT.

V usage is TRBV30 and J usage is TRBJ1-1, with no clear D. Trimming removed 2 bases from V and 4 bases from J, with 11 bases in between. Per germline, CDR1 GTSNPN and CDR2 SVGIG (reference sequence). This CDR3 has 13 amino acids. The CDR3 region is CAWSHGEGTEAFF. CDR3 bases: TGTGCCTGGAGTCACGGGGAAGGCACTGAAGCTTTCTTT.

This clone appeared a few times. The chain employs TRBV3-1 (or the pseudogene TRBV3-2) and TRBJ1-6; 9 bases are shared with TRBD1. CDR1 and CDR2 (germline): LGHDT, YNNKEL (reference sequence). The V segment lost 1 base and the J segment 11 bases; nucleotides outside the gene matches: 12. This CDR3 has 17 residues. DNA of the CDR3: TGTGCCAGCAGCCAAGGCCATGGGACAGGGTCTTTGACACCCCTCCACTTT. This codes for CASSQGHGTGSLTPLHF.

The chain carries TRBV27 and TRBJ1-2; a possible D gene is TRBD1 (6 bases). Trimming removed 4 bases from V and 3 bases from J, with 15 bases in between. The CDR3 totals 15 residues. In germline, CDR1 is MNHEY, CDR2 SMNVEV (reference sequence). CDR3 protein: CASSSDRIPDYGYTF. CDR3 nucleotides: TGTGCCAGCAGTTCAGACAGGATCCCCGACTATGGCTACACCTTC.

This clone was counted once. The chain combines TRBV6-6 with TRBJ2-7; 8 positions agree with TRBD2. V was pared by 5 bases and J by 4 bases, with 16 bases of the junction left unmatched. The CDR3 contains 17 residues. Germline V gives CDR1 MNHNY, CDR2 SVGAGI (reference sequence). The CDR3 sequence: CASSLTGGGGRSYEQYF. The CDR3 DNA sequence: TGTGCCAGCAGTCTGACCGGGGGTGGCGGGAGGTCGTACGAGCAGTACTTC.

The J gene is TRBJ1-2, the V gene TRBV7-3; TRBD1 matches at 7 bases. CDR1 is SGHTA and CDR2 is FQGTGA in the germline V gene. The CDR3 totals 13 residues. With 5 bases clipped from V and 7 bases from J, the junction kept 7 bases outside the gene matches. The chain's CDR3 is CASSPGQDGGYTF. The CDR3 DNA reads TGTGCCAGCAGCCCCGGACAGGACGGTGGCTACACCTTC.